The clone carrying this TCR beta chain was seen at least ten times. What it binds is not known. Making TCR cDNA involved 5'RACE template switching, which added UMIs and a universal primer site. A single record per CDR3 protein comes from TCRdb applying MiXCR to the 5' RACE reads. The sample includes 150,000 to 200,000 distinct CDR3 sequences, approximately 11% seen only once; the top ten take 35% to 45%. This entry belongs to a study of T cells after yellow fever vaccination. Looking at the study overall: Preparation of fractions with low cell numbers was performed using SMART-Seq v4 Ultra Low Input. Study-level findings and limits: Reappearance after the booster was observed for most primary-vaccination clones (about 96% CD4, roughly 90% CD8).

This clonotype originated in a man aged 18 to 30 who received the YFV17D yellow fever vaccine. The sample in question was CD8+ T cells sorted from PBMCs, obtained 15 days after the yellow fever booster vaccination.

The CDR3 loop is CASSFPGTGGNTQYF. Here the CDR3 DNA reads TGTGCCAGCAGTTTTCCCGGGACAGGGGGCAATACGCAGTATTTT. V gene TRBV12-3 or TRBV12-4 combines with J gene TRBJ2-3; 12 bases align to TRBD1. CDR3 length equals 15 residues. The J segment lost 7 bases and the V segment lost 3 bases, leaving 5 bases of the junction unmatched.